The 27 T cell receptor beta chains below come from one sample, sequenced in a study of T cell repertoires in aging, cancer and after chemotherapy. Amplification of TCR beta used genomic DNA extracted from peripheral blood. A mixed TRB-A/B primer pool amplified rearranged TRB by multiplex touch-down PCR. Each CDR3 protein gets one entry after TCRdb re-called the multiplex PCR reads with MiXCR. The sample has nearly 11,000 distinct CDR3 sequences; just under 30% are singletons. The specimen was blood. Source of these receptors: a human donor in good health.

The chain combines TRBV20-1 with TRBJ1-1, with a possible D match to TRBD1 (5 bases). CDR1 DFQATT and CDR2 SNEGSKA come from the germline V gene (reference sequence). V lost 0 bases, J lost 1 base, and 12 bases lay in between. This CDR3 is 15 amino acids long. CDR3 sequence (DNA): TGCAGTGCTAGAGAAGCGGGACTCCAGAACACTGAAGCTTTCTTT. Translating gives CSAREAGLQNTEAFF.

A few counts support this clonotype. The rearrangement uses TRBV12-3 or TRBV12-4 and TRBJ1-4, with 7 positions matching TRBD1. The V gene end was trimmed by 1 base and the J gene end by 2 bases; junction bases not matched to a gene: 4. This CDR3 has 16 residues. CDR3 sequence (DNA): TGTGCCAGCAGTTTAGGGCAGGGGGTGACTAATGAAAAACTGTTTTTT. Translated, it gives CASSLGQGVTNEKLFF.

The gene calls are TRBV5-4 and TRBJ1-1; D not resolved. Germline V gene sequence: CDR1 SGHNT, CDR2 YYREEE (reference sequence). Trimming left V 4 bases short and J 8 bases short, with 18 bases between. There are 14 residues in the CDR3. The CDR3 bases are TGTGCCAGCAGCGTCGGTCTATTGAGGCAAGAAGCTTTCTTT. Protein: CASSVGLLRQEAFF.

The chain uses TRBV18 and TRBJ1-1; 9 bases fit TRBD1. In germline, CDR1 is KGHSH, CDR2 LQKENI. The CDR3 covers 14 residues. After removal of 6 bases from V and 1 base from J, the junction contained 3 bases not matched to a gene. CDR3 region: CASSLGQGNTEAFF. CDR3 DNA sequence: TGTGCCAGCTCTCTGGGACAGGGGAACACTGAAGCTTTCTTT. Supplemented by reference TRBV18 and TRBJ1-1, the full variable domain reads NAGVMQNPRHLVRRRGQEARLRCSPMKGHSHVYWYRQLPEEGLKFMVYLQKENIIDESGMPKERFSAEFPKEGPSILRIQQVVRGDSAAYFCASSLGQGNTEAFFGQGTRLTVV.

The chain links TRBV7-6 to TRBJ2-3; 9 nucleotides agree with TRBD2. The V segment lost 2 bases and the J segment 0 bases; nucleotides outside the gene matches: 6. The CDR3 extends over 17 amino acids. The V gene's germline CDR1 is SGHVS and CDR2 FNYEAQ. The chain's CDR3 is CASSLHQTSGSTDTQYF. CDR3 DNA sequence: TGTGCCAGCAGCTTACATCAAACTAGCGGGAGCACAGATACGCAGTATTTT.

This clonotype has more than one count but fewer than ten. V and J are TRBV5-6 and TRBJ2-3; D is possibly TRBD1 (6 bases). The germline CDR1 and CDR2 sequences are SGHDT and YYEEEE. Between the trimmed V and J ends, which lost 2 bases and 2 bases, there was a span of 21 bases. The CDR3 totals 18 residues. As DNA, the CDR3 is TGTGCCAGCAGCTTTGGGGGCCCACTTACGGTCCTCACAGATACGCAGTATTTT. Its protein product is CASSFGGPLTVLTDTQYF.

This chain connects TRBV5-5 to TRBJ2-3; weak D call: TRBD2 (5 bases). From germline, CDR1 is SGHKS and CDR2 YYEKEE (reference sequence). This CDR3 comprises 15 residues. The V gene lost 3 bases and the J gene lost 4 bases, with 15 bases spanning the gap. The DNA for the CDR3 is TGTGCCAGCAGCTGGGCAGGACTCCCACCAGATACGCAGTATTTT. Amino acids: CASSWAGLPPDTQYF.

In its sample, this clonotype ranks as medium-sized. The V gene is TRBV7-2, the J gene TRBJ1-3, with 7 positions matching TRBD1. Germline V gene lookup returns CDR1 SGHTA and CDR2 FQGNSA. The CDR3 contains 16 residues. V dropped 4 bases and J dropped 7; count of bases not matched to a gene: 13. The CDR3 loop reads CASSSLGQAGSNTIYF. For the CDR3, the DNA is TGTGCCAGCAGCTCCCTAGGACAGGCTGGGTCGAACACCATATATTTT.

The V and J genes are TRBV21-1 and TRBJ1-2. TRBV21-1 is noted as a pseudogene. The CDR3 extends over 13 amino acids. The CDR3 bases are TGTGCCAGCATAGCGGGCAGCCCCTATGGCTACACCTTC. Its protein product is CASIAGSPYGYTF.

The J gene is TRBJ2-3, the V gene TRBV7-9, with D possibly being TRBD2 (5 bases). Germline V gene data show CDR1 as SEHNR and CDR2 as FQNEAQ (reference sequence). The ends were cut back, 8 bases at V and 3 bases at J, with 15 bases in the middle. The length of the CDR3 is 14 residues. The CDR3, as DNA: TGTGCCAGCCCGGTGTCCGGGAAAACAGATACGCAGTATTTT. This codes for CASPVSGKTDTQYF.

The genes are TRBV30 and TRBJ1-3; no reliable D call. Germline CDR1 and CDR2: GTSNPN and SVGIG (reference sequence). Trimming removed 0 bases at V and 6 bases at J, with 6 bases between. CDR3 size: 12 residues. The CDR3, as DNA: TGTGCCTGGAGTGTACCCCCAAACACCATATATTTT. Translation: CAWSVPPNTIYF.

As to this clonotype: A read error is possible here, since a much larger clone lies one base away. V gene TRBV20-1 combines with J gene TRBJ2-7, with D perhaps matching TRBD1 (6 bases). Per the germline V gene, CDR1 is DFQATT and CDR2 is SNEGSKA (reference sequence). With 4 bases removed from V and 9 bases from J, the gap between germline ends came to 19 bases. The CDR3 sequence is 13 residues long. The CDR3 is CSAITTGKRGQYF. The CDR3 DNA is TGCAGTGCTATTACTACAGGGAAGAGAGGGCAGTACTTC.

This clonotype was recorded a few times. This chain links TRBV5-1 with TRBJ1-2, with D perhaps TRBD1 (5 bases). The CDR3 spans 13 residues. V was trimmed by 5 bases and J by 9 bases, leaving 17 bases between them. Germline V gene lookup returns CDR1 SGHRS and CDR2 YFSETQ. The CDR3 reads CASSSGTETRYTF. For the CDR3, the DNA is TGCGCCAGCAGTTCCGGGACGGAGACACGCTACACCTTC.

The gene calls are TRBV6-5 and TRBJ1-5, with D perhaps matching TRBD1 (5 bases). CDR3 length equals 15 residues. Per the germline V gene, CDR1 is MNHEY and CDR2 is SVGAGI. The V end was cut by 7 bases, the J end by 6 bases, with 19 bases between. As DNA, the CDR3 is TGTGCCAGCATGTCCGTTCAGGGTTTGGGTCAGCCCCAGCATTTT. This encodes CASMSVQGLGQPQHF.

This clonotype is termed medium-sized. The gene calls are TRBV20-1 and TRBJ1-2; the D is unclear. V shed 3 bases and J shed 8 bases, with 10 bases lying between them. CDR1 is DFQATT, CDR2 SNEGSKA, per germline (reference sequence). The CDR3 contains 11 residues. The CDR3 reads CSASTVSGYTF. Here the CDR3 DNA reads TGCAGTGCTAGTACCGTCAGCGGCTACACCTTC.

In this sample, this clonotype turned up a few times. V usage is TRBV19 and J usage is TRBJ1-5, with unresolved D. This CDR3 has 15 amino acids. The germline V gene has CDR1 LNHDA and CDR2 SQIVND (reference sequence). With 5 bases removed from V and 6 bases from J, the gap between germline ends came to 17 bases. DNA of the CDR3: TGTGCCAGTAGTGGGTATCCCGGGGTAGGTCAGCCCCAGCATTTT. Amino acids: CASSGYPGVGQPQHF.

This clonotype has only a few counts. J is TRBJ2-7 and V is TRBV4-2; a weak D match, TRBD2 (6 bases). Trimming took 3 bases from V and 6 from J, leaving 12 bases between them. Germline V gene sequence: CDR1 LGHNA, CDR2 YNFKEQ. CDR3 length: 13 amino acids. The CDR3 is CASSQWAGGEQYF. CDR3 bases: TGTGCCAGCAGCCAGTGGGCCGGGGGCGAGCAGTACTTC.

By its share, this clonotype is medium-sized (0.01 to 0.1%). This chain joins TRBV19 and TRBJ1-2; possibly TRBD1 for D (5 bases). Germline V gene sequence: CDR1 LNHDA, CDR2 SQIVND (reference sequence). This CDR3 is 14 amino acids long. V lost 5 bases and J 2 bases, leaving 12 bases between the germline ends. CDR3 sequence: CASSAGTANYGYTF. The CDR3 nucleotides are TGTGCCAGTAGTGCGGGGACGGCGAACTATGGCTACACCTTC.

This chain connects TRBV4-3 to TRBJ2-2, with D unresolved. The CDR3 has 18 amino acids. CDR1 and CDR2 (germline): LGHNA, YSLEER. V lost 2 bases and J lost 4, with 20 bases in between. For the CDR3, the DNA is TGCGCCAGCAGCCAAAGCCAACCGAAAGGGTTGAGCACCGGGGAGCTGTTTTTT. Translation: CASSQSQPKGLSTGELFF.

The chain is built from TRBV6-2 or TRBV6-3 and TRBJ2-1; TRBD1 agrees at 10 bases. Germline V gene lookup returns CDR1 MNHEY and CDR2 SVGEGT. There are 17 residues in the CDR3. The V gene end was trimmed by 0 bases and the J gene end by 6 bases; junction bases not matched to a gene: 8. The CDR3 region has the DNA TGTGCCAGCAGTTACTCGTCCCCGGGACAGGGGTTCAATGAGCAGTTCTTC. Protein sequence: CASSYSSPGQGFNEQFF.

Details on this clonotype: It may be a read error: a sequence one base away is much more abundant. The chain uses TRBV6-5 and TRBJ1-1; D gene unclear. The CDR3 length is 12 residues. The V end was cut by 9 bases, the J end by 2 bases, with 10 bases between. The V gene's germline CDR1 is MNHEY and CDR2 SVGAGI. The chain's CDR3 is CASQVANTEAFF. The CDR3 DNA sequence: TGTGCCAGTCAGGTGGCTAACACTGAAGCTTTCTTT.

The sample holds one count of this clonotype. The chain has TRBV6-1 and TRBJ1-6; D is ambiguous. Germline CDR1 reads MNHNS; CDR2 reads SASEGT. CDR3 size: 10 residues. The chain's CDR3 is CVRWTSPLHF. The CDR3 region has the DNA TGTGTACGCTGGACTTCACCCCTCCACTTT.

V is TRBV10-2 and J is TRBJ1-5; unclear D gene. The CDR3 consists of 12 residues. Germline V gives CDR1 WSHSY, CDR2 SAAADI. Between the trimmed V and J ends, which lost 3 bases and 6 bases, there was a span of 6 bases. The CDR3 sequence is CASSDPGQPQHF. DNA of the CDR3: TGCGCCAGCAGTGATCCCGGTCAGCCCCAGCATTTT.

The gene calls are TRBV20-1 and TRBJ1-1, with D possibly matching TRBD1 (6 bases). The V gene's germline CDR1 is DFQATT and CDR2 SNEGSKA (reference sequence). The V and J ends lost 0 bases and 2 bases respectively, with 13 bases between them. CDR3 length equals 15 residues. The DNA of the CDR3 is TGCAGTGCTAGAGACCCCACAGGGTTCAACACTGAAGCTTTCTTT. Protein product: CSARDPTGFNTEAFF.

This clonotype came up a few times. The rearrangement links TRBV20-1 to TRBJ2-7; tentative D call: TRBD1 (6 bases). The CDR3 sequence is 15 residues long. The V gene lost 6 bases and the J gene lost 2 bases, with 20 bases spanning the gap. CDR1 is DFQATT and CDR2 is SNEGSKA in the germline V gene (reference sequence). CDR3 region: CSARDQGRLPYEQYF. DNA of the CDR3: TGCAGTGCCCGTGATCAGGGGCGTCTCCCCTACGAGCAGTACTTC.

The gene calls are TRBV7-2 and TRBJ1-3, with D uncertain. The length of the CDR3 is 14 residues. Per the germline V gene, CDR1 is SGHTA and CDR2 is FQGNSA. Trimming left V 6 bases short and J 0 bases short, with 9 bases between. The CDR3: CASRVVSSGNTIYF. In DNA form, the CDR3 reads TGTGCCAGCAGGGTCGTCAGCTCTGGAAACACCATATATTTT.

The chain combines TRBV11-2 with TRBJ2-3; TRBD2 agrees at 7 bases. Germline CDR1 reads SGHAT; CDR2 reads FQNNGV. The CDR3 runs 17 residues. After removal of 1 base from V and 2 bases from J, the junction contained 9 bases not matched to a gene. The CDR3 region is CASSLVVAGAHTDTQYF. Here the CDR3 DNA reads TGTGCCAGCAGCTTAGTGGTAGCGGGTGCCCACACAGATACGCAGTATTTT.